The next 29 T cell receptor beta chains were all read from a single sample in a study of blood T cells in healthy people across ages. PCR was performed a second time for about 7 to 12 cycles using a sample-barcoded 5' primer and a J-beta primer mix. TCRdb re-called the 5' RACE reads through MiXCR, storing one row per CDR3 protein. The table has 1.5 million to 2 million distinct CDR3 sequences, about 49% seen once. What was sequenced was blood. The receptors originated from a woman aged 35 to 49 in good health.

This chain connects TRBV7-2 to TRBJ1-2; 8 bases agree with TRBD1. Trimming at V came to 5 bases and at J to 8 bases, leaving 7 bases not matched to a gene. The CDR3 extends over 13 amino acids. Germline CDR1 and CDR2: SGHTA and FQGNSA. As DNA, the CDR3 is TGTGCCAGCAGCGTAGACAGGGGAGGGGGCTACACCTTC. As protein: CASSVDRGGGYTF.

The chain is built from TRBV21-1 and TRBJ2-6; TRBD2, the D gene given by the table, was not confirmed from the DNA. TRBV21-1 is deemed a pseudogene. The CDR3 is made up of 18 amino acids. The CDR3 reads CASSKVASATSGANVLTF. The DNA for the CDR3 is TGTGCCAGCAGCAAAGTGGCTAGCGCGACCTCTGGGGCCAACGTCCTGACTTTC.

The chain links TRBV29-1 to TRBJ2-6; D not certain. The CDR3 sequence is 14 residues long. V was shortened by 4 bases and J by 0 bases, with 7 bases between the two germline ends. The germline CDR1 and CDR2 sequences are SQVTM and ANQGSEA. The CDR3 is CSVVWSSGANVLTF. In DNA, the CDR3 is TGCAGCGTTGTTTGGAGCTCTGGGGCCAACGTCCTGACTTTC. The full variable domain, rest sourced from reference TRBV29-1 and TRBJ2-6, is SAVISQKPSRDICQRGTSLTIQCQVDSQVTMMFWYRQQPGQSLTLIATANQGSEATYESGFVIDKFPISRPNLTFSTLTVSNMSPEDSSIYLCSVVWSSGANVLTFGAGSRLTVL.

The chain has TRBV7-2 and TRBJ2-3; D not resolved. Germline assignment: CDR1 SGHTA and CDR2 FQGNSA. V was clipped by 2 bases and J by 6 bases, with 9 bases between them. The CDR3 covers 13 residues. The chain's CDR3 is CASSLYLADTQYF. The DNA of the CDR3 is TGTGCCAGCAGCTTATATCTTGCCGATACGCAGTATTTT.

This clonotype has only a few counts. CDR3 protein: CASSPGVPRDGYTF. The DNA for the CDR3 is TGTGCCAGCAGCCCTGGGGTCCCCCGGGATGGCTACACCTTC. The rearrangement uses TRBV7-9 and TRBJ1-2; no clear D. The germline V and J ends were trimmed by 5 bases and 6 bases, with 16 bases remaining between them. The germline gives CDR1 SEHNR, CDR2 FQNEAQ (reference sequence). This CDR3 has 14 residues. Full variable domain (rest looked up from reference TRBV7-9 and TRBJ1-2): DTGVSQNPRHKITKRGQNVTFRCDPISEHNRLYWYRQTLGQGPEFLTYFQNEAQLEKSRLLSDRFSAERPKGSFSTLEIQRTEQGDSAMYLCASSPGVPRDGYTFGSGTRLTVV.

This clonotype was seen a few times. The chain carries TRBV10-3 and TRBJ2-1, with TRBD1 matching 10 bases. V lost 8 bases to trimming and J lost 6 bases; unmatched junction nucleotides: 1. Germline V CDR1 and CDR2: ENHRY, SYGVKD. The CDR3 spans 12 residues. The CDR3 is CAIGQGGNEQFF. CDR3 DNA sequence: TGTGCCATCGGACAGGGGGGCAATGAGCAGTTCTTC.

The V call is TRBV28, the J call TRBJ1-5, with 11 bases aligning to TRBD1. Germline-derived CDR1 and CDR2 are MDHEN and SYDVKM. V lost 4 bases and J lost 2; bases outside the gene matches: 4. The CDR3 length is 16 residues. In nucleotides, the CDR3 is TGTGCCAGCAGTTGGACAGGGGGCGGGGGCAATCAGCCCCAGCATTTT. Amino acids: CASSWTGGGGNQPQHF.

The rearrangement joins TRBV4-2 to TRBJ1-2; perhaps TRBD1 as D (5 bases). Germline V gene data show CDR1 as LGHNA and CDR2 as YNFKEQ. CDR3 length: 18 residues. V was pared by 0 bases and J by 2 bases, with 19 bases between. The CDR3, as DNA: TGTGCCAGCAGCCAAGATTTGCCCACTCGTCGGGGGAACTATGGCTACACCTTC. It codes for CASSQDLPTRRGNYGYTF.

This rearrangement joins TRBV4-2 to TRBJ1-2, with 7 nucleotides matching TRBD1. Germline CDR1 is LGHNA and CDR2 is YNFKEQ. CDR3 length equals 14 residues. Trimming cost V 2 bases and J 6 bases; bases outside gene matches: 6. The CDR3 region is CASSQPTGVDGYTF. CDR3 nucleotides: TGTGCCAGCAGCCAACCTACAGGGGTGGATGGCTACACCTTC.

The chain links TRBV9 to TRBJ2-3; D may correspond to TRBD1 or TRBD2 (6 bases each). In germline, CDR1 is SGDLS, CDR2 YYNGEE. The CDR3 has 16 residues. V dropped 3 bases and J dropped 4 bases, with 18 bases sitting between them. CDR3 residues: CASSAPRTGAADTQYF. As DNA, the CDR3 is TGTGCCAGCAGCGCCCCTAGAACGGGGGCCGCAGATACGCAGTATTTT.

V and J are TRBV9 and TRBJ2-3; D unresolved. Trimming shortened V by 1 base and J by 0 bases, and 6 bases separated the two germline ends. The CDR3 length is 14 residues. CDR1 SGDLS and CDR2 YYNGEE come from the germline V gene. CDR3 nucleotides: TGTGCCAGCAGCGTATTGAGTAGCACAGATACGCAGTATTTT. It yields the protein CASSVLSSTDTQYF.

V is TRBV28 and J is TRBJ2-7, with 7 bases matching TRBD1. CDR3 length equals 14 residues. The germline CDR1 and CDR2 sequences are MDHEN and SYDVKM. V gave up 7 bases and J gave up 0 bases; unmatched junction bases: 6. Written as DNA, the CDR3 is TGTGCCAGCACCGGGACAGAGGGCTCCTACGAGCAGTACTTC. Protein: CASTGTEGSYEQYF.

The J gene is TRBJ2-7, the V gene TRBV28; no clear D. CDR1 is MDHEN, CDR2 SYDVKM, per germline. Between the trimmed V and J ends, which lost 2 bases and 2 bases, there was a span of 13 bases. The CDR3 consists of 15 residues. The CDR3 coding sequence is TGTGCCAGCAGTTTAGTCTTGGGCAAAACCTACGAGCAGTACTTC. Translated: CASSLVLGKTYEQYF.

This clonotype was counted a few times. The chain couples TRBV7-2 to TRBJ2-5; D is unclear. CDR1 and CDR2 from the germline V gene are SGHTA and FQGNSA. The length of the CDR3 is 13 residues. The germline V and J ends were trimmed by 7 bases and 1 base, with 10 bases remaining between them. CDR3 sequence (DNA): TGTGCCAGCAACTCCTACAGCCAAGAGACCCAGTACTTC. It codes for CASNSYSQETQYF.

The gene calls are TRBV6-2 or TRBV6-3 and TRBJ1-5; a weak D match, TRBD1 (5 bases). Germline V gene data show CDR1 as MNHEY and CDR2 as SVGEGT. Trimming took off 0 bases at V and 2 bases at J, with 11 bases between the two ends. This CDR3 contains 16 residues. CDR3 in amino acids: CASSYSGGIGNQPQHF. The CDR3 coding sequence is TGTGCCAGCAGTTACTCGGGGGGAATCGGCAATCAGCCCCAGCATTTT.

The rearrangement joins TRBV18 to TRBJ1-5; D is perhaps TRBD1 (5 bases). This CDR3 is built from 15 residues. The V end lost 6 bases, the J end lost 2 bases, and 14 bases lay between the germline ends. Germline V CDR1 and CDR2: KGHSH, LQKENI. In DNA, the CDR3 is TGTGCCAGCTCCACTCAGGGAACTGGCAATCAGCCCCAGCATTTT. Its translation is CASSTQGTGNQPQHF.

The chain links TRBV18 to TRBJ2-5; perhaps TRBD2 as D (5 bases). Germline loops: CDR1 KGHSH, CDR2 LQKENI. Trimming shortened V by 6 bases and J by 11 bases, and 16 bases separated the two germline ends. This CDR3 has 12 residues. The DNA of the CDR3 is TGTGCCAGCTCCCCTGACGACTACGGGCAGTACTTC. It encodes CASSPDDYGQYF. Combining the CDR3 with reference TRBV18 and TRBJ2-5 gives the whole variable domain NAGVMQNPRHLVRRRGQEARLRCSPMKGHSHVYWYRQLPEEGLKFMVYLQKENIIDESGMPKERFSAEFPKEGPSILRIQQVVRGDSAAYFCASSPDDYGQYFGPGTRLLVL.

The sample holds a few counts of this clonotype. The chain links TRBV2 to TRBJ1-2; D gene unclear. The germline gives CDR1 SNHLY, CDR2 FYNNEI. Deletions cut 2 bases from V and 1 base from J, with 5 bases between. This CDR3 is 13 amino acids long. The CDR3 nucleotides read TGTGCCAGCAGTGAACAGAATAACTATGGCTACACCTTC. Residues: CASSEQNNYGYTF.

This sequence joins TRBV4-3 and TRBJ1-2, with D possibly TRBD1 on 5 matching bases. The CDR3 sequence is 15 residues long. Germline V gene lookup returns CDR1 LGHNA and CDR2 YSLEER. V was trimmed by 6 bases and J by 2 bases, leaving 16 bases between them. CDR3 sequence (DNA): TGCGCCAGCAGTCCCGATGTGGGGGGAAACTATGGCTACACCTTC. This codes for CASSPDVGGNYGYTF.

The chain recombines TRBV29-1 with TRBJ1-1; D gene ambiguous. Germline V lookup: CDR1 SQVTM, CDR2 ANQGSEA. V lost 6 bases to trimming and J lost 0 bases, with 8 bases between them. CDR3 length: 12 amino acids. This chain's CDR3 is CSVLPMNTEAFF. CDR3 sequence (DNA): TGCAGCGTGCTACCCATGAACACTGAAGCTTTCTTT.

The chain combines TRBV9 with TRBJ2-3; TRBD1 aligns across 8 bases. Germline CDR1 and CDR2: SGDLS and YYNGEE. Trimming cost V 3 bases and J 8 bases; bases outside gene matches: 8. This CDR3 has 14 residues. CDR3 protein: CASSGTGIHGTQYF. As DNA, the CDR3 is TGTGCCAGCAGCGGGACAGGGATTCATGGTACGCAGTATTTT. Full variable domain (rest looked up from reference TRBV9 and TRBJ2-3): DSGVTQTPKHLITATGQRVTLRCSPRSGDLSVYWYQQSLDQGLQFLIQYYNGEERAKGNILERFSAQQFPDLHSELNLSSLELGDSALYFCASSGTGIHGTQYFGPGTRLTVL.

The chain is built from TRBV27 and TRBJ1-2; 7 nucleotides align to TRBD1. The CDR3 covers 15 residues. After removal of 2 bases from V and 8 bases from J, the junction contained 11 bases not matched to a gene. CDR1 and CDR2 from the germline V gene are MNHEY and SMNVEV (reference sequence). The chain's CDR3 is CASSLNWGRGRGYTF. Here the CDR3 DNA reads TGTGCCAGCAGTTTAAATTGGGGTAGGGGGCGAGGCTACACCTTC.

The rearrangement uses TRBV20-1 and TRBJ2-7; no reliable D call. V was shortened by 7 bases and J by 3 bases, with 13 bases between the two germline ends. Germline V CDR1 and CDR2: DFQATT, SNEGSKA (reference sequence). The CDR3 length is 12 residues. The CDR3, as DNA: TGCAGTGAAGCTGGAAACAACTACGAGCAGTACTTC. Protein sequence: CSEAGNNYEQYF.

This clonotype was observed a few times. This chain joins TRBV5-1 and TRBJ2-5, with 7 bases that match TRBD1. V lost 2 bases, J lost 3 bases, and 7 bases stayed unmatched. The CDR3 consists of 15 residues. CDR1 SGHRS and CDR2 YFSETQ come from the germline V gene. The CDR3 nucleotides read TGCGCCAGCAGCTTCCAGACAGGGACAAAAGAGACCCAGTACTTC. Its translation is CASSFQTGTKETQYF.

This clonotype was seen a few times. The V call is TRBV20-1, the J call TRBJ1-2; the match to TRBD1 covers 9 bases. V shed 5 bases and J 3 bases; nucleotides not matched to a gene: 7. CDR3 length equals 14 residues. CDR1 is DFQATT and CDR2 is SNEGSKA in the germline V gene (reference sequence). CDR3 sequence reads: CSAVGQGFDYGYTF. CDR3 bases: TGCAGTGCTGTAGGACAGGGGTTCGACTATGGCTACACCTTC.

The chain carries TRBV24-1 and TRBJ1-2; 7 nucleotides match TRBD1. V shed 2 bases and J 12 bases; nucleotides not matched to a gene: 14. This CDR3 spans 15 amino acids. Germline V gene sequence: CDR1 KGHDR, CDR2 SFDVKD. The CDR3 nucleotides read TGTGCCACCAGTGATTCGACCGGGACAGTCGGGGGCCACACCTTC. Translated, it gives CATSDSTGTVGGHTF.

Many counts were recorded for this clonotype. This chain connects TRBV7-9 to TRBJ2-5, with D unclear. V gave up 5 bases and J gave up 5 bases, with 9 bases separating them. CDR3 length: 12 amino acids. Germline CDR1 SEHNR, CDR2 FQNEAQ (reference sequence). CDR3 residues: CASSGVGETQYF. As DNA, the CDR3 is TGTGCCAGCAGCGGCGTTGGGGAGACCCAGTACTTC.

This clonotype occurred many times. V usage is TRBV4-2 and J usage is TRBJ2-1; 13 bases fit TRBD2. The CDR3 loop spans 16 amino acids. Germline V gene data show CDR1 as LGHNA and CDR2 as YNFKEQ. V shed 0 bases, J shed 9 bases, and the junction held 5 bases outside the gene matches. The CDR3 bases are TGTGCCAGCAGCCAAGATCAGACTAGCGGGGGGTTTGAGCAGTTCTTC. Residues: CASSQDQTSGGFEQFF.

The chain links TRBV28 to TRBJ2-1; D possibly uses TRBD1 or TRBD2 (6 bases each). The CDR3 runs 15 residues. The germline CDR1 and CDR2 sequences are MDHEN and SYDVKM. V was pared by 2 bases and J by 2 bases, with 10 bases between. The CDR3 protein is CASSLPGDTYNEQFF. CDR3 bases: TGTGCCAGCAGTTTACCGGGGGACACCTACAATGAGCAGTTCTTC. The full variable domain, in which reference TRBV28 and TRBJ2-1 provide the parts outside the CDR3, is DVKVTQSSRYLVKRTGEKVFLECVQDMDHENMFWYRQDPGLGLRLIYFSYDVKMKEKGDIPEGYSVSREKKERFSLILESASTNQTSMYLCASSLPGDTYNEQFFGPGTRLTVL.